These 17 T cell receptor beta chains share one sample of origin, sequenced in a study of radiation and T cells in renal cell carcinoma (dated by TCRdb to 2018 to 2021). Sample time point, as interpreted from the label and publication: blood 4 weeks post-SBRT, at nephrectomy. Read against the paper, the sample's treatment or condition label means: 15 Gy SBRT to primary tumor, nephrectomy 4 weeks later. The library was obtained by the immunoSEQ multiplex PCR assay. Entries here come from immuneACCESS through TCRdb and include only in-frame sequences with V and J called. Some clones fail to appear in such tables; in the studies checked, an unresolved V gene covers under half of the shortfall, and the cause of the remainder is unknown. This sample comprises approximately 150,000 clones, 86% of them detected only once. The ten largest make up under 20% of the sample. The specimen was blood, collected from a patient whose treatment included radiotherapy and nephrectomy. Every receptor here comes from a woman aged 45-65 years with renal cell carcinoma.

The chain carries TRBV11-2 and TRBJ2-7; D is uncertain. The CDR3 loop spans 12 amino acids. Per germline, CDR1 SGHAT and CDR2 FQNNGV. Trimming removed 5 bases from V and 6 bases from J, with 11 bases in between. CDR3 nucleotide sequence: TGTGCCAGCAGCCGTTCCATTCCCGAGCAGTACTTC. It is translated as CASSRSIPEQYF.

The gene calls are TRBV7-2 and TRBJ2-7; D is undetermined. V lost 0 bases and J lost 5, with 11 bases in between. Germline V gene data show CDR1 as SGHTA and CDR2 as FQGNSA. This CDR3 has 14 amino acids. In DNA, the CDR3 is TGTGCCAGCAGCTTAGCGGGTAGGGTGAACGAGCAGTACTTC. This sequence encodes CASSLAGRVNEQYF.

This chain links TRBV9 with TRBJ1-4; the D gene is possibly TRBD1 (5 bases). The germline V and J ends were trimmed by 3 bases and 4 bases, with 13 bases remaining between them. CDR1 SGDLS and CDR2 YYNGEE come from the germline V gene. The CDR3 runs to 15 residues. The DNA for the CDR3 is TGTGCCAGCAGCGCCACCGGGACGGGTAATGAAAAACTGTTTTTT. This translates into CASSATGTGNEKLFF.

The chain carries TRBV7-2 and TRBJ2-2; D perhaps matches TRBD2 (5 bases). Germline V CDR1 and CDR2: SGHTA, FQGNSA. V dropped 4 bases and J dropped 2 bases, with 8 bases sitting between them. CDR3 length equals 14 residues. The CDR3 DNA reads TGTGCCAGCAGCTCTCCGGGAAACACCGGGGAGCTGTTTTTT. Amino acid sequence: CASSSPGNTGELFF.

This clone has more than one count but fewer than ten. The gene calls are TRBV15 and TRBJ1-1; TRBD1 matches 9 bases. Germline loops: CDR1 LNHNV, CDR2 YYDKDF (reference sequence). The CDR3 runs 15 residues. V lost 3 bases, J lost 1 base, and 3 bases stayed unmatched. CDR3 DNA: TGTGCCACCAGCAGGCGACAGGGGGGGAACACTGAAGCTTTCTTT. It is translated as CATSRRQGGNTEAFF.

CDR3 in amino acids: CASSSSQALSYEQYF. The CDR3 DNA is TGTGCCAGCAGCTCCTCCCAGGCCCTCTCCTACGAGCAGTACTTC. The genes are TRBV5-5 and TRBJ2-7; D ambiguous. V lost 3 bases and J lost 0, with 13 bases in between. The CDR3 has 15 residues. Germline lookup yields CDR1 SGHKS and CDR2 YYEKEE (reference sequence).

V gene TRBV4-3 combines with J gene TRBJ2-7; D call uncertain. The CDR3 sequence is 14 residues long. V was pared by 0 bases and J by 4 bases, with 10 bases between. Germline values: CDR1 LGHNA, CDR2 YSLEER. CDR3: CASSQDRQTYEQYF. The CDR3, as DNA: TGCGCCAGCAGCCAAGACCGGCAGACTTACGAGCAGTACTTC.

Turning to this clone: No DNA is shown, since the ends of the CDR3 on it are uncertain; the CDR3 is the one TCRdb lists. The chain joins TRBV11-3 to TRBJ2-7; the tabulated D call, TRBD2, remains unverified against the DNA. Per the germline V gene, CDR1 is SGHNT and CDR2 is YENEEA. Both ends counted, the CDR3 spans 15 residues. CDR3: CASSTSSSGSYEQYF.

Written as DNA, the CDR3 is TGTGCCAGCAGCGTAGTCGCCGGGGGTTTATTTTCACCCCTCCACTTT. Protein: CASSVVAGGLFSPLHF. The chain recombines TRBV9 with TRBJ1-6, with TRBD1 as a possible D gene (5 bases). Trimming pared 0 bases from V and 9 bases from J, leaving 16 bases between. The germline gives CDR1 SGDLS, CDR2 YYNGEE. This CDR3 comprises 16 residues.

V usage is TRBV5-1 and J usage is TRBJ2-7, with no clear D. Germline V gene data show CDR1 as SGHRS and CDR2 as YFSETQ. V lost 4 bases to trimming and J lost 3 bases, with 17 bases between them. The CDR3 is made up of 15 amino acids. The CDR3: CASSPGDGEYYEQYF. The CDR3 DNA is TGCGCCAGCAGCCCGGGCGACGGAGAGTACTACGAGCAGTACTTC.

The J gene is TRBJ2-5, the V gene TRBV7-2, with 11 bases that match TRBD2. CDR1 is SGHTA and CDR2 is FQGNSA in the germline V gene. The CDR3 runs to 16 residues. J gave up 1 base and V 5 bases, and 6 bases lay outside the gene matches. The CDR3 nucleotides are TGTGCCAGCAGCCCTCTAGCGGGAGGACTCCAAGAGACCCAGTACTTC. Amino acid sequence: CASSPLAGGLQETQYF.

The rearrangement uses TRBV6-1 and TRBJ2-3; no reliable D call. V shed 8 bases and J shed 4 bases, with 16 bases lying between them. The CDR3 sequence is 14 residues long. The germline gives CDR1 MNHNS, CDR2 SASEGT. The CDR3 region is CASASSATADTQYF. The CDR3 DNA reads TGTGCCAGCGCCTCGTCAGCGACGGCAGATACGCAGTATTTT.

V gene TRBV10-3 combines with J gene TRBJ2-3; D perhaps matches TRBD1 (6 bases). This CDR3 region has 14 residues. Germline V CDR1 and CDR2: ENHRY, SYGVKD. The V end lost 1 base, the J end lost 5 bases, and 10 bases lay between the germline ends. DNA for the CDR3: TGTGCCATCAGTGAGTGGCAGGGACAAGATACGCAGTATTTT. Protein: CAISEWQGQDTQYF.

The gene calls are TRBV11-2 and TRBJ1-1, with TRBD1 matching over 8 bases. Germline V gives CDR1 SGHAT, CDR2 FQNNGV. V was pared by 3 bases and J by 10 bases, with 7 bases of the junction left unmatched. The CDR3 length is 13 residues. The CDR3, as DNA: TGTGCCAGCAGCTTTATGGACAGGGTAGCAGCTTTCTTT. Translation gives CASSFMDRVAAFF.

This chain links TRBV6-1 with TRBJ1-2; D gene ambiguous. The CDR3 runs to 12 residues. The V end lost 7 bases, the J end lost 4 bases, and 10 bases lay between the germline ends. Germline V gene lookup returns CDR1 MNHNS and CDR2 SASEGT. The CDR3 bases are TGTGCCAGCATACAACACGGCTATGGCTACACCTTC. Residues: CASIQHGYGYTF.

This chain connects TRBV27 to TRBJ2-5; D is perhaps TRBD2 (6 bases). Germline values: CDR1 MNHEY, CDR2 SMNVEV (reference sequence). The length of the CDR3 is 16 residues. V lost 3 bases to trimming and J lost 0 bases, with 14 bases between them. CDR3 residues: CASSFSTSFNQETQYF. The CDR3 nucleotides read TGTGCCAGCAGTTTTTCCACTAGCTTTAACCAAGAGACCCAGTACTTC.

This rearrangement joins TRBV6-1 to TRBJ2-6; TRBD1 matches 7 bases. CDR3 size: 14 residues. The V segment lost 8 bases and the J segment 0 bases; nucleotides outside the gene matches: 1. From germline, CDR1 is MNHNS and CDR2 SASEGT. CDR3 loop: CASGDSSGANVLTF. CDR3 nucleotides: TGTGCCAGCGGGGACAGCTCTGGGGCCAACGTCCTGACTTTC.